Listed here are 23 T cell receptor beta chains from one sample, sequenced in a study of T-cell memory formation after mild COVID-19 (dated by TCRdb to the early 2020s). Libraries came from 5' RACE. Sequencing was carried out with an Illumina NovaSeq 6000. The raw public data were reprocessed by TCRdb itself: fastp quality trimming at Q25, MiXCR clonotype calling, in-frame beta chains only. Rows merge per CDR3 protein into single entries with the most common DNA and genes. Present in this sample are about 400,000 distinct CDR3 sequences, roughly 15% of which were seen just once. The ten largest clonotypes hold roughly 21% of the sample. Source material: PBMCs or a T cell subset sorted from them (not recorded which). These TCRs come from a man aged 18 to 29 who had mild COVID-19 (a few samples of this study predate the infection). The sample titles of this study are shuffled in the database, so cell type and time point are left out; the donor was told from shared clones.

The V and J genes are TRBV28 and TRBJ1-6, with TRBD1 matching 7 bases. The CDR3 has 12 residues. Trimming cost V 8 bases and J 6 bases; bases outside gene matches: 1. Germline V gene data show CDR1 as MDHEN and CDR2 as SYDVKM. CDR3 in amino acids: CASDRANSPLHF. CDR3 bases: TGTGCCAGCGACAGGGCTAATTCACCCCTCCACTTT.

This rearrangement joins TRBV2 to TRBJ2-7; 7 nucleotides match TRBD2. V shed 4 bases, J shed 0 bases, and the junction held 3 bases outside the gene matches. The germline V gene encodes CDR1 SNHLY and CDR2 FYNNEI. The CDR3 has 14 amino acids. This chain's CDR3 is CASSGRGSSYEQYV. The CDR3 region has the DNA TGTGCCAGCAGTGGGCGCGGGAGCTCCTACGAGCAGTACGTC.

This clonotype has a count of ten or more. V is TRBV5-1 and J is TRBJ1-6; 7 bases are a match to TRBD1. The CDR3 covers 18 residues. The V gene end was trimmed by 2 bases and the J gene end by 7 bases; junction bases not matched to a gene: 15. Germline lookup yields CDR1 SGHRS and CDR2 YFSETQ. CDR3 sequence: CASSFTGGGGAGNSPLHF. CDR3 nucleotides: TGCGCCAGCAGCTTTACCGGTGGAGGGGGCGCGGGGAATTCACCCCTCCACTTT.

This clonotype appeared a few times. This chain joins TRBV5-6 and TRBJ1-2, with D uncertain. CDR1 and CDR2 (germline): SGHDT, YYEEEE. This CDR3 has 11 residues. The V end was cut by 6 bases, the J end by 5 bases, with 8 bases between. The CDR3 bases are TGTGCCAGCAACGCTGGGTATGGCTACACCTTC. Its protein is CASNAGYGYTF.

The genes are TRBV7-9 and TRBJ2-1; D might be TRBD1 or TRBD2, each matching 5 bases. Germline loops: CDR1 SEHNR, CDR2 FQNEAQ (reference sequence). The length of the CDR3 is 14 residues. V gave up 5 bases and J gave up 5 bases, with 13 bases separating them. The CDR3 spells CASSIPGADNEQFF. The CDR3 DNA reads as TGTGCCAGCAGCATACCCGGGGCAGACAATGAGCAGTTCTTC.

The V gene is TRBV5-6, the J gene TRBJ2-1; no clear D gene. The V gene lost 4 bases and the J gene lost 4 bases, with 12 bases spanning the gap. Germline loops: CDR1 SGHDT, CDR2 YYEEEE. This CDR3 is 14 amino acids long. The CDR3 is CASSPGNGYNEQFF. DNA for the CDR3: TGTGCCAGCAGCCCCGGTAACGGGTACAATGAGCAGTTCTTC.

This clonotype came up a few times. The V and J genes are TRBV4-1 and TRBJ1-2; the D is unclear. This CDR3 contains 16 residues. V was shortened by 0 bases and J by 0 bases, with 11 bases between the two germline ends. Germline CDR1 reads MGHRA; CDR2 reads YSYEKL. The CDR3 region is CASSQEPGLANYGYTF. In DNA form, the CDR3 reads TGCGCCAGCAGCCAAGAACCCGGGTTGGCTAACTATGGCTACACCTTC.

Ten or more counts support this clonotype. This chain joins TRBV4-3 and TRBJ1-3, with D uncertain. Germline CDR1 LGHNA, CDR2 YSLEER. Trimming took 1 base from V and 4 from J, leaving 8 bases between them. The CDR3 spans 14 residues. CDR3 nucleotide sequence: TGCGCCAGCAGCCAAGGGAATGGGGGAAACACCATATATTTT. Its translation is CASSQGNGGNTIYF.

This CDR3 reads CASSPRAGAMNTEAFF. In DNA, the CDR3 is TGTGCCAGCTCACCACGCGCAGGGGCTATGAACACTGAAGCTTTCTTT. The chain employs TRBV18 and TRBJ1-1; D may be TRBD1 (6 bases). V was cut by 1 base and J by 0 bases, with 12 bases left in between. This CDR3 comprises 16 residues. Germline loops: CDR1 KGHSH, CDR2 LQKENI.

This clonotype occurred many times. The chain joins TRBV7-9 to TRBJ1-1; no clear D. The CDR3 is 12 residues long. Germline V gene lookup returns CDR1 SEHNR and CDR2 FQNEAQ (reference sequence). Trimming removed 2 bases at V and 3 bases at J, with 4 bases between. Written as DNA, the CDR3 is TGTGCCAGCAGCTTAACCCACACTGAAGCTTTCTTT. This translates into CASSLTHTEAFF. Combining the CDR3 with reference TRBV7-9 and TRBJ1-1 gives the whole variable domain DTGVSQNPRHKITKRGQNVTFRCDPISEHNRLYWYRQTLGQGPEFLTYFQNEAQLEKSRLLSDRFSAERPKGSFSTLEIQRTEQGDSAMYLCASSLTHTEAFFGQGTRLTVV.

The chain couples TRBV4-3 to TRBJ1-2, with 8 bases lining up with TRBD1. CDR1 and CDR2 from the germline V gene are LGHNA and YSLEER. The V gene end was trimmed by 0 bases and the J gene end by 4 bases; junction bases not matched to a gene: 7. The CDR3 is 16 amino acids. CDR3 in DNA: TGCGCCAGCAGCCAAGAAGTAGGGACAGGTTCCTATGGCTACACCTTC. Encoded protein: CASSQEVGTGSYGYTF.

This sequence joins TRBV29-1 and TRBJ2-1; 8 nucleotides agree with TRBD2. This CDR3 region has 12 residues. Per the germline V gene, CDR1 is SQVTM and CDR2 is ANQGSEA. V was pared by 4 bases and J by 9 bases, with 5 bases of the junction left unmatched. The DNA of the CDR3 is TGCAGCGTTGGGAGTAGCGGGGTTGAGCAGTTCTTC. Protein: CSVGSSGVEQFF.

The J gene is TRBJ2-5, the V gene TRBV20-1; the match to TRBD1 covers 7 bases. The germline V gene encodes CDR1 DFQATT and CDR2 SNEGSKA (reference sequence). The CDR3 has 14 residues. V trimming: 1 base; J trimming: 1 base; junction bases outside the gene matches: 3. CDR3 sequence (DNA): TGCAGTGCTAGAGGTCCAGGGGGCCAAGAGACCCAGTACTTC. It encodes CSARGPGGQETQYF.

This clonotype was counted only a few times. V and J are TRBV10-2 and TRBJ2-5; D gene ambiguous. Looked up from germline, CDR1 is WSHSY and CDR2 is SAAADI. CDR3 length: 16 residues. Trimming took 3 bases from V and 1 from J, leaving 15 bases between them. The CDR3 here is CASSDPQTGTQETQYF. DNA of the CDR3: TGCGCCAGCAGTGACCCACAGACCGGTACCCAAGAGACCCAGTACTTC.

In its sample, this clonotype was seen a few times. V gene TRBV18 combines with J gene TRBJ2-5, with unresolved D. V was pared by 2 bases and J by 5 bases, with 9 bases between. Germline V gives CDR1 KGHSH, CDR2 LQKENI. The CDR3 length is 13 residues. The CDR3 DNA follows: TGTGCCAGCTCACCAAGGTTGTGGGAGACCCAGTACTTC. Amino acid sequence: CASSPRLWETQYF.

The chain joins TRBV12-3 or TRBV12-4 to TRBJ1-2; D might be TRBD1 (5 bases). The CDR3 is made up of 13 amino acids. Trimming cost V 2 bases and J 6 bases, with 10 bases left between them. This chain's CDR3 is CASSLLSGHGYTF. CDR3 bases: TGTGCCAGCAGTTTATTGTCAGGGCATGGCTACACCTTC.

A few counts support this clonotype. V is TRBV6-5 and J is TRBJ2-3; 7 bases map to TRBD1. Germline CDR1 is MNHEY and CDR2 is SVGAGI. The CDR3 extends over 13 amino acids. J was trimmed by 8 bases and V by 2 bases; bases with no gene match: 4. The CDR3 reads CASSYPGQATQYF. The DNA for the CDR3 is TGTGCCAGCAGTTACCCTGGACAGGCTACGCAGTATTTT.

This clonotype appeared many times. CDR3 coding DNA: TGTGCCAGCAGCCTACACACAATGAATTACGAGCAGTACTTC. Amino acids: CASSLHTMNYEQYF. The chain links TRBV3-1 to TRBJ2-7; unclear D gene. The CDR3 contains 14 residues. Germline CDR1 and CDR2: LGHDT and YNNKEL (reference sequence). Between the trimmed V and J ends, which lost 4 bases and 4 bases, there was a span of 14 bases.

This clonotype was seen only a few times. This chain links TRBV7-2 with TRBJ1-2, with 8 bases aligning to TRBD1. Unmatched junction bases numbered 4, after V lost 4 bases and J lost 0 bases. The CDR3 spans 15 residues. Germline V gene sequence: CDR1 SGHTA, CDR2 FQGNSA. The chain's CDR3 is CASSSQGASNYGYTF. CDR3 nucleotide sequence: TGTGCCAGCAGCTCTCAGGGGGCCTCTAACTATGGCTACACCTTC.

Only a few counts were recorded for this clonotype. The DNA of the CDR3 is TGCGCCAGCAGCTTGGGCGCGGGGGGGCCTACAGATACGCAGTATTTT. It is translated as CASSLGAGGPTDTQYF. The chain uses TRBV5-1 and TRBJ2-3; the match to TRBD2 covers 9 bases. Germline V gene lookup returns CDR1 SGHRS and CDR2 YFSETQ. This CDR3 has 16 residues. V was clipped by 0 bases and J by 3 bases; unmatched bases: 5. The full variable domain, with the rest looked up from reference TRBV5-1 and TRBJ2-3, is KAGVTQTPRYLIKTRGQQVTLSCSPISGHRSVSWYQQTPGQGLQFLFEYFSETQRNKGNFPGRFSGRQFSNSRSEMNVSTLELGDSALYLCASSLGAGGPTDTQYFGPGTRLTVL.

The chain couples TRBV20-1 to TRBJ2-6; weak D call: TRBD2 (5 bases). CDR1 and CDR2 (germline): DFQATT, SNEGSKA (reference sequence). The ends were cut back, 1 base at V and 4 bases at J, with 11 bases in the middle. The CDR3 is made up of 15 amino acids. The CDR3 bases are TGCAGTGCTAGAGCGTCCGGGAACGGGGCCAACGTCCTGACTTTC. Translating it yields CSARASGNGANVLTF.

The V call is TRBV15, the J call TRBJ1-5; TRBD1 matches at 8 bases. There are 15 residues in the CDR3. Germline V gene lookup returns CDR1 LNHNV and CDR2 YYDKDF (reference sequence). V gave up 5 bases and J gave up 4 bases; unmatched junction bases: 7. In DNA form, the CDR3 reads TGTGCCACCAGCGCACCGACAGGGGCGAATCAGCCCCAGCATTTT. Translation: CATSAPTGANQPQHF.

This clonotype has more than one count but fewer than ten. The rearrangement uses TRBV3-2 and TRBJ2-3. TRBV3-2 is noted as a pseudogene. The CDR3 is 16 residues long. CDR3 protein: CASSQDRPSRPDTQYF. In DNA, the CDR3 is TGTGCCAGCAGCCAAGATCGCCCAAGCCGCCCAGATACGCAGTATTTT.